These 28 T cell receptor beta chains share one sample of origin, sequenced in a study of vaccination effects on CD4 cells after COVID-19. Ahead of sequencing, the ViraFEST assay grew antigen-specific CD4+ T cells using viral peptide pools. CD4+ T cell isolation took place after approximately 11 days of culture. Each participant received a vaccine that was either BNT162b2 or mRNA-1273, given as two doses. Repertoires were generated with immunoSEQ multiplex PCR, while TCRdb's copy carries only in-frame clones and drops some. The sample consists of about 27,000 clones, 80% to 90% of them appearing once. Their recognized antigens are unknown. Sequencing was performed on CD4+ T cells from PBMCs cultured with HCoV-NL63 spike peptides, taken after COVID-19 vaccination. These receptors originate from a human donor who received a COVID-19 vaccine. Some clones in this sample may be carry-over from other donors' samples.

The rearrangement uses TRBV24-1 and TRBJ2-2; 11 nucleotides align to TRBD1. Unmatched junction bases numbered 5, after V lost 3 bases and J lost 3 bases. Germline CDR1 KGHDR, CDR2 SFDVKD. CDR3 length: 17 residues. The CDR3 loop is CATSDPRTGGDTGELFF. The DNA of the CDR3 is TGTGCCACCAGTGATCCGAGGACAGGGGGCGACACCGGGGAGCTGTTTTTT.

V is TRBV18 and J is TRBJ1-3; the D is unclear. Deletions cut 0 bases from V and 0 bases from J, with 6 bases between. The CDR3 sequence is 15 residues long. CDR1 KGHSH and CDR2 LQKENI come from the germline V gene. Here the CDR3 reads CASSPPKYSGNTIYF. The CDR3 nucleotides are TGTGCCAGCTCACCACCGAAATACTCTGGAAACACCATATATTTT.

The chain joins TRBV4-1 to TRBJ2-6; D is perhaps TRBD2 (5 bases). The CDR3 extends over 16 amino acids. The V gene lost 2 bases and the J gene lost 1 base, with 9 bases spanning the gap. The V gene's germline CDR1 is MGHRA and CDR2 YSYEKL. CDR3 sequence: CASSQLRGSGANVLTF. The CDR3 nucleotides are TGCGCCAGCAGCCAACTCCGGGGTTCTGGGGCCAACGTCCTGACTTTC.

This clone was counted only a few times. J is TRBJ1-5 and V is TRBV2; 7 bases map to TRBD1. V shed 7 bases and J 0 bases; nucleotides not matched to a gene: 6. There are 15 residues in the CDR3. CDR1 and CDR2 from the germline V gene are SNHLY and FYNNEI. In nucleotides, the CDR3 is TGTGCCAGCAAGGGGACAGCGGGTAGCAATCAGCCCCAGCATTTT. Its protein is CASKGTAGSNQPQHF.

The chain recombines TRBV7-3 with TRBJ2-2, with D possibly matching TRBD1 (7 bases). The CDR3 consists of 14 residues. Germline-derived CDR1 and CDR2 are SGHTA and FQGTGA. V gave up 5 bases and J gave up 4 bases, with 11 bases separating them. The CDR3 nucleotides are TGTGCCAGCAGCGGGGGGACAGCCACCGGGGAGCTGTTTTTT. Residues: CASSGGTATGELFF.

Here the CDR3 reads CASSLQGAQYNEQFF. The CDR3 region has the DNA TGTGCCAGCAGCTTACAGGGGGCCCAATACAATGAGCAGTTCTTC. The V gene is TRBV7-3, the J gene TRBJ2-1; TRBD1 matches 8 bases. Germline V gives CDR1 SGHTA, CDR2 FQGTGA. The trim removed 2 bases at V and 4 bases at J, leaving 4 bases unmatched. This CDR3 has 15 amino acids.

This sequence joins TRBV4-1 and TRBJ2-5; 8 positions agree with TRBD1. The CDR3 length is 14 residues. The V gene's germline CDR1 is MGHRA and CDR2 YSYEKL. J lost 5 bases, V lost 6 bases, and 8 bases had no gene match. The CDR3 nucleotides read TGCGCCAGCAGACAGGACAGGGCGCGGGAGACCCAGTACTTC. The encoded protein is CASRQDRARETQYF.

The gene calls are TRBV9 and TRBJ2-1; 8 nucleotides agree with TRBD1. Trimming removed 4 bases from V and 1 base from J; junction bases left unmatched: 4. Germline loops: CDR1 SGDLS, CDR2 YYNGEE. CDR3 size: 15 residues. This CDR3 is CASSLTGGSYNEQFF. CDR3 DNA: TGTGCCAGCAGCCTTACAGGGGGATCCTACAATGAGCAGTTCTTC.

The V and J genes are TRBV5-5 and TRBJ2-2; a possible D gene is TRBD1 (5 bases). Germline CDR1 reads SGHKS; CDR2 reads YYEKEE (reference sequence). The V and J ends lost 3 bases and 0 bases respectively, with 15 bases between them. There are 17 residues in the CDR3. The CDR3 region is CASSYDGARANTGELFF. CDR3 coding DNA: TGTGCCAGCAGCTACGATGGGGCCAGGGCGAACACCGGGGAGCTGTTTTTT.

This clone was detected once. The chain recombines TRBV7-2 with TRBJ1-1; TRBD1 matches 10 bases. The CDR3 is made up of 14 amino acids. V shed 5 bases, J shed 11 bases, and the junction held 11 bases outside the gene matches. From germline, CDR1 is SGHTA and CDR2 FQGNSA. The CDR3 DNA reads as TGTGCCAGCAGCCTACGTGACCGGGACAGGGGCGCTTTCTTT. Its protein is CASSLRDRDRGAFF.

This sequence joins TRBV7-3 and TRBJ1-2, with 9 bases aligning to TRBD1. The CDR3 contains 13 residues. Germline assignment: CDR1 SGHTA and CDR2 FQGTGA. V shed 5 bases and J 8 bases; nucleotides not matched to a gene: 6. The CDR3 coding sequence is TGTGCCAGCAGCCGAACAGGGGGCAGGGGCTACACCTTC. Its translation is CASSRTGGRGYTF.

The chain is built from TRBV5-1 and TRBJ1-2, with 8 bases identical to TRBD1. Per the germline V gene, CDR1 is SGHRS and CDR2 is YFSETQ. Trimming removed 4 bases from V and 3 bases from J; junction bases left unmatched: 5. The CDR3 contains 14 residues. The DNA of the CDR3 is TGCGCCAGCAGCCCCGACAGGGGATACTATGGCTACACCTTC. Its translation is CASSPDRGYYGYTF.

The CDR3 here is CSGDGYNEQFF. The CDR3 DNA sequence: TGCAGCGGGGACGGTTACAATGAGCAGTTCTTC. This rearrangement joins TRBV29-1 to TRBJ2-1; the D gene could be TRBD1 or TRBD2 (5 bases each). Trimming cost V 7 bases and J 4 bases, with 8 bases left between them. This CDR3 contains 11 residues. CDR1 is SQVTM and CDR2 is ANQGSEA in the germline V gene.

The chain uses TRBV18 and TRBJ2-5, with 7 bases that match TRBD2. The germline V gene has CDR1 KGHSH and CDR2 LQKENI. The CDR3 is 12 amino acids. After removal of 6 bases from V and 2 bases from J, the junction contained 0 bases not matched to a gene. The CDR3 sequence is CASSGGQETQYF. For the CDR3, the DNA is TGTGCCAGCTCGGGGGGGCAAGAGACCCAGTACTTC.

This rearrangement joins TRBV7-9 to TRBJ2-1, with D tentatively TRBD1 (6 bases). The CDR3 loop spans 16 amino acids. Germline CDR1 reads SEHNR; CDR2 reads FQNEAQ (reference sequence). V lost 1 base and J lost 7, with 17 bases in between. The CDR3 is CASSLEQAQGWNEQFF. The CDR3 nucleotides read TGTGCCAGCAGCTTAGAGCAGGCTCAGGGGTGGAATGAGCAGTTCTTC.

The chain carries TRBV28 and TRBJ2-5; 7 bases are shared with TRBD1. Trimming cost V 7 bases and J 9 bases; bases outside gene matches: 14. The germline V gene encodes CDR1 MDHEN and CDR2 SYDVKM. The CDR3 totals 14 residues. The DNA of the CDR3 is TGTGCCAGCACTAAAGGGGGACAGATTTGGTCCCAGTACTTC. Translated, it gives CASTKGGQIWSQYF.

The chain recombines TRBV2 with TRBJ2-5, with a tentative D call TRBD1 (6 bases). The V and J ends lost 6 bases and 1 base respectively, with 15 bases between them. This CDR3 spans 15 amino acids. Germline CDR1 is SNHLY and CDR2 is FYNNEI. The CDR3 here is CASRYREPIQETQYF. As DNA, the CDR3 is TGTGCCAGCAGGTACAGGGAGCCAATCCAAGAGACCCAGTACTTC.

This clone is a singleton in its sample. V is TRBV6-2 or TRBV6-3 and J is TRBJ1-1, with D tentatively TRBD1 (6 bases). This CDR3 is built from 15 residues. V lost 5 bases and J 2 bases, leaving 15 bases between the germline ends. Germline loops: CDR1 MNHEY, CDR2 SVGEGT. The CDR3 spells CASSPLPDRNTEAFF. The CDR3 region has the DNA TGTGCCAGCAGTCCACTCCCGGACAGAAACACTGAAGCTTTCTTT.

This clone was counted once. In DNA form, the CDR3 reads TGTGCCAGCTCACCCACAGGGGCCGGGGAGCTGTTTTTT. It codes for CASSPTGAGELFF. The chain joins TRBV18 to TRBJ2-2; 7 bases fit TRBD1. Per the germline V gene, CDR1 is KGHSH and CDR2 is LQKENI. The J segment lost 6 bases and the V segment lost 3 bases, leaving 1 base of the junction unmatched. The CDR3 has 13 residues.

This chain joins TRBV11-2 and TRBJ2-5; D not certain. This CDR3 is 15 amino acids long. V was cut by 5 bases and J by 0 bases, with 13 bases left in between. Germline V gene lookup returns CDR1 SGHAT and CDR2 FQNNGV. The CDR3 spells CASSQTPGHQETQYF. The CDR3 nucleotides read TGTGCCAGCAGCCAAACACCGGGCCACCAAGAGACCCAGTACTTC.

The rearrangement joins TRBV7-8 to TRBJ2-2, with TRBD1 matching over 9 bases. CDR1 and CDR2 (germline): SGHVS, FQNEAQ. There are 16 residues in the CDR3. Trimming at V came to 1 base and at J to 4 bases, leaving 4 bases not matched to a gene. The CDR3 spells CASSLDRGLVTGELFF. The CDR3 DNA reads as TGTGCCAGCAGCTTAGACAGGGGGCTGGTCACCGGGGAGCTGTTTTTT.

V is TRBV15 and J is TRBJ2-3; no definite D call. Germline-derived CDR1 and CDR2 are LNHNV and YYDKDF (reference sequence). V lost 3 bases and J 2 bases, leaving 6 bases between the germline ends. This CDR3 has 13 residues. CDR3 region: CATSRQHTDTQYF. DNA of the CDR3: TGTGCCACCAGCAGGCAGCACACAGATACGCAGTATTTT.

This chain joins TRBV3-1 (or the pseudogene TRBV3-2) and TRBJ2-7, with 9 bases fitting TRBD1. The V and J ends lost 4 bases and 2 bases, in that order; junction bases with no gene match: 3. This CDR3 contains 14 residues. Germline-derived CDR1 and CDR2 are LGHDT and YNNKEL (reference sequence). The CDR3: CASSPGQGTYEQYV. CDR3 nucleotides: TGTGCCAGCAGCCCGGGACAGGGAACCTACGAGCAGTACGTC.

This chain joins TRBV12-3 or TRBV12-4 and TRBJ2-1; 8 nucleotides align to TRBD2. Trimming cost V 6 bases and J 4 bases; bases outside gene matches: 2. This CDR3 is 13 amino acids long. The CDR3 bases are TGTGCCAGCAGCGGGGGGGCGTACAATGAGCAGTTCTTC. The encoded protein is CASSGGAYNEQFF.

The rearrangement uses TRBV20-1 and TRBJ2-3; D remains unclear. Germline CDR1 and CDR2: DFQATT and SNEGSKA (reference sequence). The CDR3 is 11 amino acids. V dropped 6 bases and J dropped 6 bases, with 10 bases sitting between them. CDR3 sequence reads: CSAAGRDTQYF. CDR3 DNA sequence: TGCAGTGCCGCAGGAAGGGATACGCAGTATTTT.

This chain joins TRBV5-1 and TRBJ1-1; 8 nucleotides agree with TRBD1. With V trimmed by 0 bases and J by 6 bases, 1 base remained unmatched. The CDR3 has 13 amino acids. Germline loops: CDR1 SGHRS, CDR2 YFSETQ. The chain's CDR3 is CASSLGTGPEAFF. Written as DNA, the CDR3 is TGCGCCAGCAGCTTGGGGACAGGGCCTGAAGCTTTCTTT.

Only one count was recorded for this clone. V and J are TRBV5-3 and TRBJ2-1; 7 bases map to TRBD1. Being an ORF, TRBV5-3 has a function that is uncertain. The CDR3 length is 17 residues. The V segment lost 4 bases and the J segment 0 bases; nucleotides outside the gene matches: 10. CDR3 region: CARSTRQGLSSYNEQFF. In nucleotides, the CDR3 is TGTGCCAGAAGCACGAGACAGGGCCTAAGCTCCTACAATGAGCAGTTCTTC.

The V call is TRBV5-1, the J call TRBJ2-3; maybe TRBD1 (5 bases). The CDR3 covers 15 residues. Trimming left V 0 bases short and J 5 bases short, with 13 bases between. Per germline, CDR1 SGHRS and CDR2 YFSETQ. CDR3 in DNA: TGCGCCAGCAGCTTGGAGGGCAGGGTCGTAGATACGCAGTATTTT. This codes for CASSLEGRVVDTQYF.